This TCR beta chain came from a study of T cell repertoires in cytomegalovirus infection. Study results and caveats: The response measured ex vivo was dominated by TCR beta clonotypes (HLA-C-restricted and CMV-specific).

Points on this clonotype: Its target is unknown.

MiXCR, run by TCRdb on the reads, gives a single entry per CDR3 protein. The table has some 920,000 distinct CDR3 sequences, 30% to 40% seen once. The sample was cultured CD8+ T cells from PBMCs, taken from culture after CMV antigen stimulation. This TCR was recovered from a human donor in good health (CMV status not recorded). Some clones in this sample may be carry-over from other donors' samples.

The CDR3 DNA follows: TGTGCCAGCAGTGAAGAAGTCGGCAGCTATCAGCCCCAGCATTTT. This codes for CASSEEVGSYQPQHF. The rearrangement uses TRBV6-1 and TRBJ1-5; D gene ambiguous. This CDR3 contains 15 residues. The ends were cut back, 1 base at V and 5 bases at J, with 12 bases in the middle. The V gene's germline CDR1 is MNHNS and CDR2 SASEGT.